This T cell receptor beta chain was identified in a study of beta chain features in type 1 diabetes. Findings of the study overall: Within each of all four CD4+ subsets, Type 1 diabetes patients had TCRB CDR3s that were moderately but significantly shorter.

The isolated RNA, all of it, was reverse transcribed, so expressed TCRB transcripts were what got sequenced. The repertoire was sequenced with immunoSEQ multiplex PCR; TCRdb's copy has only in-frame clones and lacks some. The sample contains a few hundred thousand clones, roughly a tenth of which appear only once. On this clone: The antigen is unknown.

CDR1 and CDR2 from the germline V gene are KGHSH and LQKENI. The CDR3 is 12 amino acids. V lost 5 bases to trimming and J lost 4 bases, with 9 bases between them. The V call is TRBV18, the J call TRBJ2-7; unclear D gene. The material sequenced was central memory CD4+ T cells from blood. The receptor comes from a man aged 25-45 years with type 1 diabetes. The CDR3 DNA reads TGTGCCAGCTCAGGTCAGTCTTACGAGCAGTACTTC. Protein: CASSGQSYEQYF.